These 10 T cell receptor beta chains originate from one sample sequenced in a study of long-term antiretroviral therapy in people with HIV. It was version v3.0 of the immunoSEQ assay that was run at survey level. Data came from immunoSEQ multiplex PCR; TCRdb stores just in-frame clones and leaves some out. Of 20,000 to 25,000 clones in the sample, 93% were seen once. Material: unsorted PBMCs, obtained 7.6 years after starting antiretroviral therapy. These receptors were collected from a woman aged 40 to 50 with HIV.

V and J are TRBV10-3 and TRBJ1-2; D is possibly TRBD1 (5 bases). The CDR3 runs 16 residues. The V gene's germline CDR1 is ENHRY and CDR2 SYGVKD. V lost 6 bases and J 1 base, leaving 18 bases between the germline ends. CDR3: CAISYYGRDDNYGYTF. Written as DNA, the CDR3 is TGTGCCATCAGCTACTATGGACGGGACGATAACTATGGCTACACCTTC.

This chain joins TRBV18 and TRBJ1-5, with a weak D call TRBD1 (6 bases). Germline V lookup: CDR1 KGHSH, CDR2 LQKENI. Deletions cut 5 bases from V and 5 bases from J, with 13 bases between. CDR3 length: 14 amino acids. The chain's CDR3 is CASSGGGRYQPQHF. The CDR3, as DNA: TGTGCCAGCTCAGGGGGCGGCCGGTATCAGCCCCAGCATTTT.

This clone was seen once. The chain carries TRBV11-2 and TRBJ1-1; 9 bases line up with TRBD1. V trimming: 3 bases; J trimming: 2 bases; junction bases outside the gene matches: 4. CDR1 is SGHAT, CDR2 FQNNGV, per germline. There are 15 residues in the CDR3. CDR3 sequence: CASSFSGQGNTEAFF. CDR3 DNA: TGTGCCAGCAGCTTCTCGGGACAGGGAAACACTGAAGCTTTCTTT.

The rearrangement joins TRBV4-3 to TRBJ2-1, with TRBD2 matching over 10 bases. The V gene's germline CDR1 is LGHNA and CDR2 YSLEER. The CDR3 covers 17 residues. Trimming at V came to 4 bases and at J to 8 bases, leaving 14 bases not matched to a gene. This CDR3 is CASSLNYPSGGGDEQFF. CDR3 bases: TGCGCCAGCAGCCTAAATTATCCTAGCGGGGGCGGCGATGAGCAGTTCTTC.

The chain is built from TRBV7-6 and TRBJ2-1, with 12 bases matching TRBD2. The CDR3 is 19 residues long. Germline V gene lookup returns CDR1 SGHVS and CDR2 FNYEAQ. Losses at the gene ends were 4 bases for V and 6 bases for J; bases not matched to a gene: 16. The CDR3, as DNA: TGTGCCAGCAGCTCGACGAGGGGTTCTAGCGGGGGGGTGTCCAATGAGCAGTTCTTC. Protein: CASSSTRGSSGGVSNEQFF.

The chain recombines TRBV30 with TRBJ2-7, with 10 bases identical to TRBD1. CDR3 size: 15 residues. Germline V lookup: CDR1 GTSNPN, CDR2 SVGIG (reference sequence). The J segment lost 3 bases and the V segment lost 3 bases, leaving 8 bases of the junction unmatched. The CDR3 region has the DNA TGTGCCTGGAGGGTTATGGGGACAGGGGACTACGAGCAGTACTTC. Amino acid sequence: CAWRVMGTGDYEQYF.

The chain carries TRBV27 and TRBJ2-7; 7 positions match TRBD1. This CDR3 region has 17 residues. CDR1 and CDR2 from the germline V gene are MNHEY and SMNVEV (reference sequence). Unmatched junction bases numbered 11, after V lost 3 bases and J lost 0 bases. Here the CDR3 reads CASSFLKQGRSSYEQYF. In DNA form, the CDR3 reads TGTGCCAGCAGTTTTCTAAAACAGGGGCGCAGCTCCTACGAGCAGTACTTC.

The chain employs TRBV19 and TRBJ1-3; maybe TRBD1 (5 bases). The V gene lost 9 bases and the J gene lost 0 bases, with 15 bases spanning the gap. From germline, CDR1 is LNHDA and CDR2 SQIVND (reference sequence). This CDR3 has 15 residues. The CDR3 here is CASRTRADSGNTIYF. In nucleotides, the CDR3 is TGTGCCAGCAGGACACGGGCGGACTCTGGAAACACCATATATTTT. Together with reference TRBV19 and TRBJ1-3, the CDR3 gives the full variable domain: DGGITQSPKYLFRKEGQNVTLSCEQNLNHDAMYWYRQDPGQGLRLIYYSQIVNDFQKGDIAEGYSVSREKKESFPLTVTSAQKNPTAFYLCASRTRADSGNTIYFGEGSWLTVV.

This chain uses TRBV15 with TRBJ2-3; D may match TRBD1 or TRBD2 (5 bases each). The length of the CDR3 is 14 residues. Germline values: CDR1 LNHNV, CDR2 YYDKDF (reference sequence). The V end lost 0 bases, the J end lost 10 bases, and 14 bases lay between the germline ends. CDR3 DNA sequence: TGTGCCACCAGCAGAGACCCAACAGGCGGGTCGCAGTATTTT. Translation gives CATSRDPTGGSQYF.

J is TRBJ1-2 and V is TRBV27, with D unclear. From germline, CDR1 is MNHEY and CDR2 SMNVEV (reference sequence). The ends were cut back, 3 bases at V and 3 bases at J, with 8 bases in the middle. This CDR3 is built from 13 residues. This CDR3 reads CASSFRSHYGYTF. CDR3 in DNA: TGTGCCAGCAGTTTCAGGAGTCACTATGGCTACACCTTC.